The source of this T cell receptor (beta chain) is a study of blood T cell repertoires in COVID-19. In the study overall: Samples came from the United States, Italy and Spain, spanning acute and convalescent COVID-19. The cDNA or gDNA used as material had been derived from T cells, B-cell-depleted T cells, or PBMCs.

Unmatched junction bases numbered 8, after V lost 2 bases and J lost 4 bases. The CDR3 totals 15 residues. Germline V gene lookup returns CDR1 LNHDA and CDR2 SQIVND (reference sequence). The protocol was immunoSEQ multiplex PCR, while the TCRdb copy is restricted to in-frame clones and leaves out a portion. The sample lists about 150,000 clones, roughly nine tenths occurring once. Sequencing was performed on peripheral blood. The source of this sequence is a man in his fifties with acute or convalescent COVID-19. The chain employs TRBV19 and TRBJ2-7, with 7 bases fitting TRBD1. CDR3 in DNA: TGTGCCAGTAGTATACGCGGCAGGGGGTCGTACGAGCAGTACTTC. Residues: CASSIRGRGSYEQYF.